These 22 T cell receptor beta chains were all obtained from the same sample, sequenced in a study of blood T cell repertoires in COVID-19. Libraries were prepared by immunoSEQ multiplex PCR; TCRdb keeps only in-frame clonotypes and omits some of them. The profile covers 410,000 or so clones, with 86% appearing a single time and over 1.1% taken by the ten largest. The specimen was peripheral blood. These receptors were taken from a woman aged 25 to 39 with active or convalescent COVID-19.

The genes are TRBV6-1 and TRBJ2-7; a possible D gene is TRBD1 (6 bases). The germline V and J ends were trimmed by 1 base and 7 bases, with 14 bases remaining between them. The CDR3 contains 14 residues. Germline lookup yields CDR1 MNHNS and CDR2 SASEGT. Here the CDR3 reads CASSEGGLRQEQYF. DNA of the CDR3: TGTGCCAGCAGTGAAGGGGGGCTTAGACAGGAGCAGTACTTC.

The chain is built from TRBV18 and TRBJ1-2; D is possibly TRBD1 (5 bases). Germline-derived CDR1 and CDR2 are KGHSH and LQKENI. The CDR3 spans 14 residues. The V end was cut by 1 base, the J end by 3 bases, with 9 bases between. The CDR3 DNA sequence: TGTGCCAGCTCACCACTATCCAGGGACTATGGCTACACCTTC. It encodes CASSPLSRDYGYTF.

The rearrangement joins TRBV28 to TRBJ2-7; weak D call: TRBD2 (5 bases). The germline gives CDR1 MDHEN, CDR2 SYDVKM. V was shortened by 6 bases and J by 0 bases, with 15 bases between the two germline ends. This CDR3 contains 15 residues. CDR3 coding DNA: TGTGCCAGCAGCCCCCGGGGTTTGGGCTCCTACGAGCAGTACTTC. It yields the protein CASSPRGLGSYEQYF.

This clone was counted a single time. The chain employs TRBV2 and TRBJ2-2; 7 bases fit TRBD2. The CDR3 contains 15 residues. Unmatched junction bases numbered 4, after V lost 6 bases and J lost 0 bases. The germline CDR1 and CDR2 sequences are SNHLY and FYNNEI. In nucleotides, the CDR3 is TGTGCCAGCAGGCGGGGGTTCGCGAACACCGGGGAGCTGTTTTTT. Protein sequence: CASRRGFANTGELFF.

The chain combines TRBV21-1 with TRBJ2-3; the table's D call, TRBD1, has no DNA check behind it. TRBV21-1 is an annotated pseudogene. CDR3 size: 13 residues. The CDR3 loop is CASRSRDTDTQYF. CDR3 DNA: TGTGCCAGCAGATCCAGGGACACAGATACGCAGTATTTT.

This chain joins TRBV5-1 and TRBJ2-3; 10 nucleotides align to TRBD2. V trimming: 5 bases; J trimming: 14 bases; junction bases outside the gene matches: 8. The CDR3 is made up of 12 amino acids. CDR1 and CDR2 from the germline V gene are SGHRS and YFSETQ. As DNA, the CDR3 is TGCGCCAGCAGAATTAGCGGGGGGACCCGGTATTTT. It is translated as CASRISGGTRYF.

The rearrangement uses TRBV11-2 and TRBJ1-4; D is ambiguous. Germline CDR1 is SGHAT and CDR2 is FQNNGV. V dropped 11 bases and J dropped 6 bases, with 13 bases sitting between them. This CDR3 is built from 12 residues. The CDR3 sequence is CASGVRDEKLFF. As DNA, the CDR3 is TGTGCCTCGGGTGTGAGGGATGAAAAACTGTTTTTT.

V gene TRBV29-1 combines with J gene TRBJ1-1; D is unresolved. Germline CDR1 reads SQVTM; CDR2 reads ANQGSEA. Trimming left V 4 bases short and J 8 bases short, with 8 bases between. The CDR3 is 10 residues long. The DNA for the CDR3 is TGCAGCGTTGGTTTCAGGGAAGCTTTCTTT. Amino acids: CSVGFREAFF.

CDR3 region: CASSFGGGVFGNKETQYF. The DNA for the CDR3 is TGTGCCAGCAGTTTCGGCGGGGGGGTATTCGGAAACAAAGAGACCCAGTACTTC. V and J are TRBV27 and TRBJ2-5; 9 nucleotides match TRBD2. This CDR3 has 18 residues. The J segment lost 3 bases and the V segment lost 3 bases, leaving 14 bases of the junction unmatched. Germline V lookup: CDR1 MNHEY, CDR2 SMNVEV (reference sequence).

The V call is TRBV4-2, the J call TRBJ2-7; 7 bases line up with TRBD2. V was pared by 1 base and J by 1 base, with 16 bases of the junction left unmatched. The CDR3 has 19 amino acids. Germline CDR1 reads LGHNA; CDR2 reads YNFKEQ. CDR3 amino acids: CASSQGLSPASGTSYEQYF. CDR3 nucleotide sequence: TGTGCCAGCAGCCAAGGACTGTCCCCGGCCAGCGGGACTTCCTACGAGCAGTACTTC.

CDR3 sequence (DNA): TGCGCCAGCAGCTCGGATCCAATTGGAGTAAGGGGCACTGAAGCTTTCTTT. It yields the protein CASSSDPIGVRGTEAFF. This chain connects TRBV5-1 to TRBJ1-1; possibly TRBD1 for D (5 bases). This CDR3 spans 17 amino acids. Trimming removed 3 bases from V and 4 bases from J, with 22 bases in between. Germline-derived CDR1 and CDR2 are SGHRS and YFSETQ.

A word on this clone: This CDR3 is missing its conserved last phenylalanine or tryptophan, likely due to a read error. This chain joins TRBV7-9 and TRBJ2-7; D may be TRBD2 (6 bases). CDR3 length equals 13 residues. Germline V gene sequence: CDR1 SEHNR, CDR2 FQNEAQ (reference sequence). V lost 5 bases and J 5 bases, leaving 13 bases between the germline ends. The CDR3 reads CASSPYGGDEQYL. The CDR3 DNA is TGTGCCAGCAGCCCCTACGGGGGTGACGAGCAGTACCTC.

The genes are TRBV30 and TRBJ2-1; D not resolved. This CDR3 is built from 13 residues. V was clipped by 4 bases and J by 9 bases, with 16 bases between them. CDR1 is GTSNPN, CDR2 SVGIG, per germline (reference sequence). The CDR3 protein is CAWIPAVGGEQFF. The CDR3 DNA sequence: TGTGCCTGGATCCCGGCAGTTGGCGGTGAGCAGTTCTTC.

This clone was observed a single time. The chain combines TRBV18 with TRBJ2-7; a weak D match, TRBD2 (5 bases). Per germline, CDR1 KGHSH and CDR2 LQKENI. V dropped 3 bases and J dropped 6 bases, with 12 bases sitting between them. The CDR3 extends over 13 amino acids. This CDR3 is CASSPGSAGEQYF. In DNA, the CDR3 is TGTGCCAGCTCACCGGGGTCCGCGGGCGAGCAGTACTTC.

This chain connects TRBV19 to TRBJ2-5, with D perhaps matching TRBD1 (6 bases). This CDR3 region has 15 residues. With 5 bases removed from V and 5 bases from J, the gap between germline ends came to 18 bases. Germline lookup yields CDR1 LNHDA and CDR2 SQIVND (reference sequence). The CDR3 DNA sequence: TGTGCCAGTAGTCCACGACAGGCGAGGCGGGAGACCCAGTACTTC. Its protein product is CASSPRQARRETQYF. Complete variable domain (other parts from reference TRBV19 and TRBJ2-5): DGGITQSPKYLFRKEGQNVTLSCEQNLNHDAMYWYRQDPGQGLRLIYYSQIVNDFQKGDIAEGYSVSREKKESFPLTVTSAQKNPTAFYLCASSPRQARRETQYFGPGTRLLVL.

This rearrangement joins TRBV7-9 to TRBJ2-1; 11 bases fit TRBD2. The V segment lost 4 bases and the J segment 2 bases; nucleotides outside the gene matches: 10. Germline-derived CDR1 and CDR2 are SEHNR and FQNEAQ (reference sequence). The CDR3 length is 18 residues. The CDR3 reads CASSSNQLAGVTYNEQFF. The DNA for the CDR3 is TGTGCCAGCAGCTCGAACCAACTAGCGGGAGTCACCTACAATGAGCAGTTCTTC.

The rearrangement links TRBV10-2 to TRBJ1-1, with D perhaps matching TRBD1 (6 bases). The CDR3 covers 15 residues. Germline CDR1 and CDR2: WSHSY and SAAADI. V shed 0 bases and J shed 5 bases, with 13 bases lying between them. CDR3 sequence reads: CASSESWGLGTEAFF. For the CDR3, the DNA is TGCGCCAGCAGTGAGTCGTGGGGGCTGGGTACTGAAGCTTTCTTT.

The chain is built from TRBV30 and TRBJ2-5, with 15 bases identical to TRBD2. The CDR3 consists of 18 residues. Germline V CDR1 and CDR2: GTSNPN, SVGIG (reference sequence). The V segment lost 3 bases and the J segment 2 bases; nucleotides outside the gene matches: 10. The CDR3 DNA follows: TGTGCCTGGAGGGGCCCGGGACTAGCGGGAGGACAACAAGAGACCCAGTACTTC. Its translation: CAWRGPGLAGGQQETQYF.

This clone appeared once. The CDR3 here is CSVERGLYNEQFF. DNA of the CDR3: TGCAGCGTTGAAAGGGGGCTGTACAATGAGCAGTTCTTC. This chain joins TRBV29-1 and TRBJ2-1; TRBD1 matches at 7 bases. The germline gives CDR1 SQVTM, CDR2 ANQGSEA. There are 13 residues in the CDR3. After removal of 2 bases from V and 4 bases from J, the junction contained 2 bases not matched to a gene.

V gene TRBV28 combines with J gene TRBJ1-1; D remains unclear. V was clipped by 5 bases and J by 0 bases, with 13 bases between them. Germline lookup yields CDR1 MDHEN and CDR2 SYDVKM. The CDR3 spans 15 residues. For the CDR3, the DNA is TGTGCCAGCAGTCCCCTGACAAGGCTGAACACTGAAGCTTTCTTT. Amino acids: CASSPLTRLNTEAFF.

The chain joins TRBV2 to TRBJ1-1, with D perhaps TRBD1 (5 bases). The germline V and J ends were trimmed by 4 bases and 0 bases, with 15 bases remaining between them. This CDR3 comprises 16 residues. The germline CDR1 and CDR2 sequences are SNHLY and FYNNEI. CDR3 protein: CASSVLAGLMNTEAFF. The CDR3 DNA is TGTGCCAGCAGTGTATTAGCAGGGTTGATGAACACTGAAGCTTTCTTT.

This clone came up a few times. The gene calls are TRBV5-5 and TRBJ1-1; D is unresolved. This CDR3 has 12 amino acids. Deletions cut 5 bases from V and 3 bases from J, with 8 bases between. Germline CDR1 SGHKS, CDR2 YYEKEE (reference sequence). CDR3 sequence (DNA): TGTGCCAGCAGGAGGGAACACACTGAAGCTTTCTTT. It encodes CASRREHTEAFF.